The rows below give T cell receptor beta chains drawn from one sample of a study of cytomegalovirus exposure and HLA in healthy donors. Generated by immunoSEQ multiplex PCR, the TCRdb table keeps only in-frame clones and is missing some. The sample carries 220,000 or so clones, over 80% recorded once. The source material was PBMCs. The receptors stem from a woman between 25 and 40 years old in good health and CMV-seropositive. CDR3s include the opening cysteine and the closing phenylalanine or tryptophan.

>TRBV18
CASSPQQYSNEKLFF
>TRBV15
CATSRGQSTNEKLFF
>TRBV19
CASSSTGGYEQYF
>TRBV27
CASSLSTPTFGEQYF
>TRBV27
CASSSDSTNQPQHF
>TRBV7-6
CASSFRERYTDTQYF
>TRBV7-3
CASSPGASSYEQYF
>TRBV15
CATSRDRTGGHGEQYF
>TRBV30
CALESGRQGALYYTEAFF
>TRBV2
CASTGFNEQFF
>TRBV5-1
CASSPRPTYEQYF
>TRBV27
CASRIDRFQGGYTF
>TRBV30
CACSPTGNYGYTF
>TRBV27
CASSSGTGGRNEQFF
>TRBV4-1
CASSQDYVNTEAFF
>TRBV9
CASSAGGRADYGYTF
>TRBV4-3
CASSQENRGTQYF
>TRBV4-3
CASSQDWQGDGYTF
>TRBV10-3
CAIRAGTEAFF
>TRBV5-4
CASSVGGAGVNYGYTF
>TRBV18
CASSPLRGATEAFF
>TRBV6-1
CASSAGLADLYEQYF
>TRBV11-2
CAGRQADTQYF
>TRBV25-1
CASSASTGGGTEAFF
>TRBV5-1
CASSSSGSPYNEQFF
>TRBV7-2
CASSPGQINEKLFF
>TRBV21-1
CASSKWDRGSGNTIYF
>TRBV2
CASTAGPSTGELFF
>TRBV9
CASSVDGTKMREKLFF
>TRBV27
CASSPWPGHTGELFF
>TRBV7-2
CASSLLGGGDQPQHF
>TRBV19
CASSTTGGPEQYF
>TRBV5-5
CASSLSVAERDNEQFF
>TRBV10-3
CAIQTDTYEQYF
>TRBV6-1
CASSVETGGDTF
>TRBV6-5
CASSPSGYGYTF
>TRBV9
CASSVEGLPTYEQYF
>TRBV11-2
CASSLVRNYEQYF
>TRBV30
CAWSDGQGSYEQYF
>TRBV2
CATPSAGMNYGYTF
>TRBV7-2
CASSPRGAGGPSYEQYF
>TRBV2
CASSDFSGTSGWNNEQFF
>TRBV6-1
CATAGYLNYGYTF
>TRBV6-4
CASRQGALIPEAFF
>TRBV27
CASSFSDQAYEQYF
>TRBV6-4
CASSDSNYGYTF
>TRBV5-1
CASSSDVVNTEAFF
>TRBV5-1
CASSIGTGGYEQYF
>TRBV27
CASSTRQGTYGYTF
>TRBV19
CASSIRQGAWEQYF
>TRBV29-1
CSVNGRKSYNEQFF
>TRBV4-1
CASSGTSHEQYF
>TRBV9
CASSVGTSTGELFF
>TRBV5-6
CASSLLPGTTEAFF
>TRBV6-5
CASSYVGSGRRTEAFF
>TRBV7-2
CASSFRVSSVSSYTDTQYF